Listed below are T cell receptor beta chains from one sample, sequenced in a study of preoperative IRX-2 immunotherapy in early breast cancer. Here immunoSEQ multiplex PCR was the method, and the copy in TCRdb shows in-frame clones only, minus some. Of some 35,000 clones listed, approximately 85% were seen once; the top ten hold about 1.5%. The sample in question was lymph node tissue, obtained after IRX-2 immunotherapy. The receptors were gathered from a human donor with breast cancer. CDR3s include the opening cysteine and the closing phenylalanine or tryptophan. D genes are given only for firm matches. Not all rows give a size; the values are once, few, many and, for expanded clones, a class.

16,.,TRBJ2-7,TRBV6-8,.,CASSYFPGTNSYEQYF,TGTGCCAGCAGTTACTTCCCCGGGACAAATTCCTACGAGCAGTACTTC
14,.,TRBJ2-7,TRBV18,.,CASSPRDRLSEQYF,TGTGCCAGCTCACCTCGGGACCGACTCAGCGAGCAGTACTTC
14,TRBD1,TRBJ2-5,TRBV5-1,.,CASSYGTVQETQYF,TGCGCCAGCAGCTACGGGACAGTTCAAGAGACCCAGTACTTC
15,.,TRBJ1-6,TRBV28,.,CASSIPGHGNSPLHF,TGTGCCAGCAGTATACCGGGACACGGGAATTCACCCCTCCACTTT
12,.,TRBJ1-3,TRBV6-8,.,CASSSFLSSIYF,TGTGCCAGCAGTTCGTTCCTCTCCTCCATATATTTT
16,.,TRBJ2-4,TRBV6-1,.,CASSEAGRVAKNIQYF,TGTGCCAGCAGTGAAGCGGGAAGGGTAGCCAAAAACATTCAGTACTTC
15,TRBD1,TRBJ1-6,TRBV6-8,few,CASSPPGQGYSPLHF,TGTGCCAGCAGTCCCCCGGGACAGGGGTATTCACCCCTCCACTTT
14,.,TRBJ1-5,TRBV6-8,.,CASSSTGTNQPQHF,TGTGCCAGCAGTTCTACAGGGACTAATCAGCCCCAGCATTTT
15,TRBD2,TRBJ2-1,TRBV5-1,.,CASSQGLAGFDEQFF,TGCGCCAGCAGCCAGGGACTAGCGGGGTTCGATGAGCAGTTCTTC
15,TRBD1,TRBJ2-7,TRBV11-3,.,CASSLDQGVAYEQYF,TGTGCCAGCAGCTTAGATCAGGGGGTGGCCTACGAGCAGTACTTC
16,.,TRBJ1-3,TRBV11-3,few,CASSFPGLRTGNTIYF,TGTGCCAGCAGCTTTCCGGGACTTCGGACGGGAAACACCATATATTTT
15,.,TRBJ2-1,TRBV7-7,.,CASSLEPHSYNEQFF,TGTGCCAGCAGCTTGGAACCACACAGTTACAATGAGCAGTTCTTC
19,TRBD2,TRBJ2-5,TRBV19,few,CASRQGGGLGLGAEETQYF,TGTGCCAGTAGGCAAGGCGGGGGACTAGGTTTAGGAGCAGAAGAGACCCAGTACTTC
14,.,TRBJ1-6,TRBV11-3,.,CASSLPATNSPLHF,TGTGCCAGCAGCCTACCGGCAACCAATTCACCCCTCCACTTT
15,TRBD1,TRBJ1-2,TRBV28,once,CASSWDRNSFGGYTF,TGTGCCAGCAGCTGGGACAGAAACTCGTTCGGTGGCTACACCTTC
13,.,TRBJ1-2,TRBV1,.,CASSQRGVGGYTF,TGCGCCAGCAGCCAACGGGGGGTAGGTGGCTACACCTTC
14,.,TRBJ2-2,TRBV6-8,.,CASSSRGWTGELFF,TGTGCCAGCAGTAGTAGGGGGTGGACCGGGGAGCTGTTTTTT
18,TRBD1,TRBJ2-7,TRBV7-6,.,CASSSATGSYSISYEQYF,TGTGCCAGCAGCTCGGCGACAGGGTCCTATTCGATCTCCTACGAGCAGTACTTC
16,.,TRBJ2-1,TRBV11-3,.,CASTPVPGDLYNEQFF,TGTGCCAGCACCCCTGTTCCGGGGGACCTCTACAATGAGCAGTTCTTC
15,.,TRBJ1-6,TRBV28,.,CASSLSGRRGSPLHF,TGTGCCAGCAGTTTATCGGGCAGAAGGGGTTCACCCCTCCACTTT
13,TRBD1,TRBJ1-1,TRBV18,.,CASSEPGGDRAFF,TGTGCCAGCTCCGAACCAGGGGGTGATCGAGCTTTCTTT
13,.,TRBJ1-6,TRBV7-1,.,CASSLEGNSPLHF,TGTGCCAGCAGCTTAGAGGGTAATTCACCCCTCCACTTT
17,TRBD1,TRBJ2-7,TRBV10-3,once,CAISEYTGTGAKNEQYF,TGTGCCATCAGTGAGTATACCGGGACAGGGGCGAAAAACGAGCAGTACTTC